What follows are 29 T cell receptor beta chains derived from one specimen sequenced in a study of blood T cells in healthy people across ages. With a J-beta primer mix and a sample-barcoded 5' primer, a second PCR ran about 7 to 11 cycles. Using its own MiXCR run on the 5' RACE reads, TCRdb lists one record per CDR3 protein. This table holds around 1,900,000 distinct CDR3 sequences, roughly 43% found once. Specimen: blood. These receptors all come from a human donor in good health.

CDR3 in amino acids: CSVQLRTANTEAFF. The CDR3 bases are TGCAGCGTCCAACTTCGGACGGCGAACACTGAAGCTTTCTTT. The genes are TRBV29-1 and TRBJ1-1, with D hard to call. The germline CDR1 and CDR2 sequences are SQVTM and ANQGSEA. CDR3 size: 14 residues. V was shortened by 6 bases and J by 1 base, with 15 bases between the two germline ends.

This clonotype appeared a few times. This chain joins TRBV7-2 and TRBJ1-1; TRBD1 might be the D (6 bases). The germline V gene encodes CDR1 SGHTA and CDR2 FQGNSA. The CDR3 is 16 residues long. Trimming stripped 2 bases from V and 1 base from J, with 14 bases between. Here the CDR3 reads CASSLRRGFQNTEAFF. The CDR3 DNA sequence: TGTGCCAGCAGCTTACGTAGGGGGTTCCAGAACACTGAAGCTTTCTTT.

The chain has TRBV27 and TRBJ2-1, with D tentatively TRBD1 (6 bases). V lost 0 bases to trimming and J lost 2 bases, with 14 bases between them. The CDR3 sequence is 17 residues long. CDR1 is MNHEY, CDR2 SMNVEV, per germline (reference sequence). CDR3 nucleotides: TGTGCCAGCAGTTTATCACCCGGGACACCCACCTACAATGAGCAGTTCTTC. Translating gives CASSLSPGTPTYNEQFF.

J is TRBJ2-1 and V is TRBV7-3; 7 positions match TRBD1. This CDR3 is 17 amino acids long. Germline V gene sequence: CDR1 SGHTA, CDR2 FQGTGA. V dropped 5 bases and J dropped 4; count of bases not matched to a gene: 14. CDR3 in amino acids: CASSHPEGAFSYNEQFF. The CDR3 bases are TGTGCCAGCAGCCATCCAGAGGGGGCATTCTCTTACAATGAGCAGTTCTTC. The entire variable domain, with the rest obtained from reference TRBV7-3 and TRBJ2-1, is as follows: GAGVSQTPSNKVTEKGKYVELRCDPISGHTALYWYRQSLGQGPEFLIYFQGTGAADDSGLPNDRFFAVRPEGSVSTLKIQRTERGDSAVYLCASSHPEGAFSYNEQFFGPGTRLTVL.

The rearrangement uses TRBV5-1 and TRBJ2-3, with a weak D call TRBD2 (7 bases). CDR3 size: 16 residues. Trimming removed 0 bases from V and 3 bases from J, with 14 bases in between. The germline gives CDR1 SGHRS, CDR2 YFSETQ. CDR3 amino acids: CASSLATGRGTDTQYF. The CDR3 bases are TGCGCCAGCAGCTTGGCCACAGGGAGGGGTACAGATACGCAGTATTTT.

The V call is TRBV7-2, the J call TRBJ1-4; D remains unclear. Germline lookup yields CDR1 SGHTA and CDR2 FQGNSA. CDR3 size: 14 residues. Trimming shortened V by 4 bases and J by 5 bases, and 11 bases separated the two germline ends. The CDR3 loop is CASSSKSENEKLFF. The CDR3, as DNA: TGTGCCAGCAGCTCCAAGAGCGAAAATGAAAAACTGTTTTTT.

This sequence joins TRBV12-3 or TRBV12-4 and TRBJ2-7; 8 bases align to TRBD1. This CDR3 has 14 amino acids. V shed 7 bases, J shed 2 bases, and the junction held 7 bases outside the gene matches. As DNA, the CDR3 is TGTGCCAGCAACCTGACAGGGGCGACCTACGAGCAGTACTTC. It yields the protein CASNLTGATYEQYF.

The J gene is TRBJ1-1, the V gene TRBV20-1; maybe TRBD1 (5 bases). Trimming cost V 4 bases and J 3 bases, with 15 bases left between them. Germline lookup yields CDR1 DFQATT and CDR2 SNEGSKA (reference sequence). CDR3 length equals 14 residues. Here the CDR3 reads CSAIGRDGHTEAFF. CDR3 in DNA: TGCAGTGCTATCGGGAGGGACGGCCACACTGAAGCTTTCTTT.

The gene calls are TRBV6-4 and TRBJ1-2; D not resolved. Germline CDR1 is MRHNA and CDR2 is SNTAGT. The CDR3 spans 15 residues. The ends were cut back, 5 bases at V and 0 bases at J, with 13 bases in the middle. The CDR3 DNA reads TGTGCCAGCAGTCAGTATGAGGACCCTAACTATGGCTACACCTTC. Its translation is CASSQYEDPNYGYTF.

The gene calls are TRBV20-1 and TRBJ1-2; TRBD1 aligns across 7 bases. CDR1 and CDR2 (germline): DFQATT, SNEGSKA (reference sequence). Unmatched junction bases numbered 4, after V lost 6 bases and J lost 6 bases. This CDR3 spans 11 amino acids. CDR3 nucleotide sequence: TGCAGTGCCCCGACAGGGCATGGCTACACCTTC. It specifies CSAPTGHGYTF.

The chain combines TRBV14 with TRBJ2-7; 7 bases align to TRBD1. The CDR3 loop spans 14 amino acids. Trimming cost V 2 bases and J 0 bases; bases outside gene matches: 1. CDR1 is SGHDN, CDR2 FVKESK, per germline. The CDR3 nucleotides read TGTGCCAGCAGCCAATACAGGGGCTCCTACGAGCAGTACTTC. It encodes CASSQYRGSYEQYF.

CDR3 amino acids: CASRFTGRDQPQHF. The DNA for the CDR3 is TGTGCCAGCAGGTTCACGGGTCGCGACCAGCCCCAGCATTTT. The rearrangement uses TRBV6-2 or TRBV6-3 and TRBJ1-5; D remains ambiguous. Germline V lookup: CDR1 MNHEY, CDR2 SVGEGT. Trimming removed 6 bases at V and 7 bases at J, with 16 bases between. This CDR3 has 14 residues.

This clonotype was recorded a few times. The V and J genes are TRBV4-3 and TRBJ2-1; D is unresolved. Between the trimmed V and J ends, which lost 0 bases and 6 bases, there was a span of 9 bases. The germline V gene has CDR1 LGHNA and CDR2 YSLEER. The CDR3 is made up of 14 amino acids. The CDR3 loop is CASSQDLWGNEQFF. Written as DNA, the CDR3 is TGCGCCAGCAGCCAAGATCTTTGGGGCAATGAGCAGTTCTTC.

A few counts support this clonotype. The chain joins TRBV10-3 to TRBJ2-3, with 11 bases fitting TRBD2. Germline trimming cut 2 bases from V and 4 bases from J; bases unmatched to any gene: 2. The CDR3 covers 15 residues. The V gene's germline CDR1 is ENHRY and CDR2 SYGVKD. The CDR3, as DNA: TGTGCCATCAGTGAGATTAGCGGGGGGGCAGATACGCAGTATTTT. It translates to CAISEISGGADTQYF.

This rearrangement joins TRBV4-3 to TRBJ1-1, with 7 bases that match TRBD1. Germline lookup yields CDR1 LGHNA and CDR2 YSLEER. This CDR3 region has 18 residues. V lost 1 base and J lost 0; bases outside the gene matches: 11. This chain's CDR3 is CASSQAWGPGGMNTEAFF. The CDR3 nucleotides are TGCGCCAGCAGCCAAGCGTGGGGGCCAGGGGGTATGAACACTGAAGCTTTCTTT.

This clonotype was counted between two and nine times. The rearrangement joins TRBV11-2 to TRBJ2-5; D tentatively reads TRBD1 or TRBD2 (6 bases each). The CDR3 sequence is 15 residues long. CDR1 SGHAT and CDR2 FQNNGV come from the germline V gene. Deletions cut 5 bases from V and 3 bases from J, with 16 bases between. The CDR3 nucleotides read TGTGCCAGCAGCAAAAGGGGGAGGCGCGAAGAGACCCAGTACTTC. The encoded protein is CASSKRGRREETQYF. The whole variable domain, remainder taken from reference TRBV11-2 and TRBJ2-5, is EAGVAQSPRYKIIEKRQSVAFWCNPISGHATLYWYQQILGQGPKLLIQFQNNGVVDDSQLPKDRFSAERLKGVDSTLKIQPAKLEDSAVYLCASSKRGRREETQYFGPGTRLLVL.

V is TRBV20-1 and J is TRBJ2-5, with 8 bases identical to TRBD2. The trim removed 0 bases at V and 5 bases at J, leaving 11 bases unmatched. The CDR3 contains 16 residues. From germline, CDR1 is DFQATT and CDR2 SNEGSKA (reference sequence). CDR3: CSARDLRGGSGETQYF. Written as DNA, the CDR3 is TGCAGTGCTAGAGATCTTCGGGGGGGCTCTGGGGAGACCCAGTACTTC.

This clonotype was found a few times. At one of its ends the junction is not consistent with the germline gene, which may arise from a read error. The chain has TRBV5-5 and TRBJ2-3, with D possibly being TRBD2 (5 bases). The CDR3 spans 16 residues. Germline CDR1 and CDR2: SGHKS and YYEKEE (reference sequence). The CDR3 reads CASRLDLYASTDTQYF. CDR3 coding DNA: TGTGCCAGCAGATTGGACTTATACGCTAGCACAGATACGCAGTATTTT.

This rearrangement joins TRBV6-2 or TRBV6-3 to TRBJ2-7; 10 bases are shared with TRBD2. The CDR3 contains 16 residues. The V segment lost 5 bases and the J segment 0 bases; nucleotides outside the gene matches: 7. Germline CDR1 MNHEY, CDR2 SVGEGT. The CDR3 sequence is CASSIAGGLNSYEQYF. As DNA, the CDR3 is TGTGCCAGCAGTATAGCGGGGGGACTTAACTCCTACGAGCAGTACTTC.

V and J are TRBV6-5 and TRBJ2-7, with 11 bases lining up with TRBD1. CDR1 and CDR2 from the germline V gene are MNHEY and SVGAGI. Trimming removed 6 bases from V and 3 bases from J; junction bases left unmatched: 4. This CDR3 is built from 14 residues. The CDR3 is CASRDRGPYYEQYF. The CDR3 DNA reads TGTGCCAGCAGGGACAGGGGGCCCTACTACGAGCAGTACTTC.

The CDR3 DNA follows: TGTGCCAGTCCCGCCCAGGGGGGCCCGAGGGGCTACACCTTC. It yields the protein CASPAQGGPRGYTF. The chain is built from TRBV6-1 and TRBJ1-2, with 7 bases identical to TRBD1. The length of the CDR3 is 14 residues. The J segment lost 8 bases and the V segment lost 9 bases, leaving 15 bases of the junction unmatched. CDR1 is MNHNS and CDR2 is SASEGT in the germline V gene.

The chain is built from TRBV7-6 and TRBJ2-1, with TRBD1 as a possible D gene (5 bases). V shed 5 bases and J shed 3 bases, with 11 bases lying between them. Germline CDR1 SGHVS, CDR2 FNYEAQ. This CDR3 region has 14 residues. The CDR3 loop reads CASSPKDIYNEQFF. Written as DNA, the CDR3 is TGTGCCAGCAGCCCAAAGGACATCTACAATGAGCAGTTCTTC.

CDR3 sequence reads: CASSDGQGAGETQYF. The DNA of the CDR3 is TGTGCCAGCAGTGATGGGCAGGGGGCAGGAGAGACCCAGTACTTC. The chain recombines TRBV7-6 with TRBJ2-5, with 8 bases matching TRBD1. Unmatched junction bases numbered 10, after V lost 6 bases and J lost 4 bases. Germline assignment: CDR1 SGHVS and CDR2 FNYEAQ. This CDR3 region has 15 residues.

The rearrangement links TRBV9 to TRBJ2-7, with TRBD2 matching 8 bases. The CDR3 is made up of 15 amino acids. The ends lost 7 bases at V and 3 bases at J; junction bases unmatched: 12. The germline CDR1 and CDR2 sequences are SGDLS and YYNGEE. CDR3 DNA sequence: TGTGCCAGCTCTGATCGTCCGGGAGGGGGCTACGAGCAGTACTTC. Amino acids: CASSDRPGGGYEQYF.

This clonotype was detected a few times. The CDR3 region has the DNA TGTGCCAGCAGTTCGACAGGGGTTTACTATGGCTACACCTTC. Encoded protein: CASSSTGVYYGYTF. V and J are TRBV28 and TRBJ1-2; 8 bases match TRBD1. The CDR3 extends over 14 amino acids. V lost 4 bases to trimming and J lost 3 bases; unmatched junction nucleotides: 4. Germline CDR1 and CDR2: MDHEN and SYDVKM.

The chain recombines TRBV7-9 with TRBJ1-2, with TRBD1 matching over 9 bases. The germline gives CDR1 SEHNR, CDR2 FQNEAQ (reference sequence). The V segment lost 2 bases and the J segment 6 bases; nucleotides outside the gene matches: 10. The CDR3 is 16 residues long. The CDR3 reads CASSLRGTGISHGYTF. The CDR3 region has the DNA TGTGCCAGCAGCTTAAGGGGGACAGGGATCAGCCATGGCTACACCTTC.

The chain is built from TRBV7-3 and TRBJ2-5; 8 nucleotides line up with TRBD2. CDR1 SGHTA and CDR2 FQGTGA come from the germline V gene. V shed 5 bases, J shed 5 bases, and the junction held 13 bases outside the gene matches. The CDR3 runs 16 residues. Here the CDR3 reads CASSLRAGGASETQYF. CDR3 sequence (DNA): TGTGCCAGCAGCCTCCGGGCCGGGGGGGCAAGTGAGACCCAGTACTTC.

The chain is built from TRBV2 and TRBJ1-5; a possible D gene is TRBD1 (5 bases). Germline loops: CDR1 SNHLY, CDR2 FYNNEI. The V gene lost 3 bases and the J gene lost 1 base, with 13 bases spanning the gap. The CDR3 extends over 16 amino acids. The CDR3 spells CASSEVGRGSNQPQHF. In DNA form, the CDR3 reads TGTGCCAGCAGTGAGGTAGGGCGGGGCAGCAATCAGCCCCAGCATTTT.

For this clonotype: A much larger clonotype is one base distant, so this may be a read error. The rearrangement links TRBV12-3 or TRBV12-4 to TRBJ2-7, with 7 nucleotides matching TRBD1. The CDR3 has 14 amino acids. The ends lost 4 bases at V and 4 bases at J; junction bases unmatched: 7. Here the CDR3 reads CASSSPGQKYEQYF. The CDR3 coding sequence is TGTGCCAGCAGTTCGCCGGGACAGAAGTACGAGCAGTACTTC.